This TCR beta chain was sequenced during a study of identical twins. Overall study results and limits: The models systematically underestimated how much out-of-frame TCR alpha was shared in monozygotic twins. Fewer insertions characterized abundant cord blood beta clonotypes, whereas memory repertoires showed none. For out-of-frame alpha sequences shared by twins, low generation probability was in excess. Instead of following the same donors, the conclusions were based on cross-sectional statistical analysis.

This clonotype was counted many times. As yet, its antigen is unknown. MiXCR was run by TCRdb on the 5' RACE reads, yielding one entry per CDR3 protein. Of more than 650,000 distinct CDR3 sequences in the sample, roughly 6% were seen once. What was sequenced was naive T cells sorted from blood. This sequence was found in a man between 18 and 29 years old in good health.

CDR3 in amino acids: CSSRLAGIDEQFF. In DNA form, the CDR3 reads TGCAGTTCAAGACTAGCGGGAATAGATGAGCAGTTCTTC. The chain links TRBV20-1 to TRBJ2-1, with TRBD2 matching over 11 bases. CDR3 length: 13 amino acids. Germline lookup yields CDR1 DFQATT and CDR2 SNEGSKA (reference sequence). With V trimmed by 8 bases and J by 8 bases, 8 bases remained unmatched.